This T cell receptor (beta chain) was profiled in a study of cytomegalovirus exposure and HLA in healthy donors. PCR used 60 Vbeta primers and 13 Jbeta primers. The protocol was immunoSEQ multiplex PCR, while the TCRdb copy is restricted to in-frame clones and leaves out a portion. The sample includes over 100,000 clones, roughly 71% of them seen just once. The CDR3 length is 15 residues. Germline-derived CDR1 and CDR2 are WNHNN and SYGVQD (reference sequence). The ends lost 6 bases at V and 6 bases at J; junction bases unmatched: 14. This clone was observed a few times. The TCR originated in a woman aged 40 to 55 in good health and CMV-seronegative. V and J are TRBV10-1 and TRBJ2-7, with 7 bases aligning to TRBD2. Sequenced input: PBMCs. DNA of the CDR3: TGCGCCAGCAGAAAGACCCCGGGACTATATGGCGAGCAGTACTTC. Residues: CASRKTPGLYGEQYF.